What follows are 16 T cell receptor beta chains derived from one specimen sequenced in a study of blood T cell repertoires in COVID-19. TCRdb's table, derived via immunoSEQ multiplex PCR, lists solely in-frame clones and lacks some. The table includes about 470,000 clones, 87% detected once. Input material: PBMCs or T cells enriched from blood (not recorded which). The receptors originated from a woman between 18 and 29 years old who had recovered from COVID-19.

The chain joins TRBV30 to TRBJ2-3; TRBD1 matches at 8 bases. Germline V CDR1 and CDR2: GTSNPN, SVGIG (reference sequence). The length of the CDR3 is 12 residues. J lost 5 bases, V lost 3 bases, and 1 base had no gene match. The CDR3 loop reads CAWSTGGDTQYF. For the CDR3, the DNA is TGTGCCTGGAGCACAGGGGGAGATACGCAGTATTTT.

The chain is built from TRBV23-1 and TRBJ1-1; D is unclear. TRBV23-1 carries the ORF label, with uncertain function. Trimming took off 4 bases at V and 5 bases at J, with 20 bases between the two ends. The CDR3 totals 16 residues. The CDR3 coding sequence is TGCGCCAGCAGTCCAAATGACCGGGAACCGAGTACTGAAGCTTTCTTT. Translating it yields CASSPNDREPSTEAFF.

The V and J genes are TRBV2 and TRBJ1-6, with D maybe TRBD1 (6 bases). This CDR3 comprises 15 residues. The V gene lost 7 bases and the J gene lost 4 bases, with 14 bases spanning the gap. CDR1 is SNHLY, CDR2 FYNNEI, per germline. CDR3 sequence (DNA): TGTGCCAGCACCCCGGACAGTGTATATAATTCACCCCTCCACTTT. It translates to CASTPDSVYNSPLHF.

The chain carries TRBV18 and TRBJ1-1; TRBD1 might be the D (6 bases). CDR1 and CDR2 (germline): KGHSH, LQKENI. The CDR3 contains 14 residues. The germline V and J ends were trimmed by 5 bases and 0 bases, with 10 bases remaining between them. The CDR3 region is CASSKDRMNTEAFF. The CDR3 DNA follows: TGTGCCAGCTCAAAAGACAGGATGAACACTGAAGCTTTCTTT.

The chain is built from TRBV5-4 and TRBJ1-6; possible D gene TRBD1, 6 bases. Per germline, CDR1 SGHNT and CDR2 YYREEE (reference sequence). This CDR3 is built from 14 residues. V lost 4 bases and J lost 5, with 10 bases in between. This CDR3 is CASSLDSHNSPLHF. The CDR3 nucleotides are TGTGCCAGCAGCCTGGACAGCCATAATTCACCCCTCCACTTT. Variable domain in full (rest from reference TRBV5-4 and TRBJ1-6): ETGVTQSPTHLIKTRGQQVTLRCSSQSGHNTVSWYQQALGQGPQFIFQYYREEENGRGNFPPRFSGLQFPNYSSELNVNALELDDSALYLCASSLDSHNSPLHFGNGTRLTVT.

The chain is built from TRBV5-1 and TRBJ2-3; tentative D call: TRBD1 (6 bases). CDR1 SGHRS and CDR2 YFSETQ come from the germline V gene. Between the trimmed V and J ends, which lost 0 bases and 5 bases, there was a span of 19 bases. CDR3 length: 17 amino acids. The DNA of the CDR3 is TGCGCCAGCAGCTTGGCTACTGGGGGCGAAGGGGTAGATACGCAGTATTTT. As protein: CASSLATGGEGVDTQYF.

The gene calls are TRBV28 and TRBJ2-2; 7 bases are a match to TRBD2. The CDR3 sequence is 16 residues long. Germline V gives CDR1 MDHEN, CDR2 SYDVKM. The V and J ends lost 5 bases and 4 bases, in that order; junction bases with no gene match: 10. CDR3: CASSPRRGSFTGELFF. Here the CDR3 DNA reads TGTGCCAGCAGTCCCAGGCGGGGGTCGTTCACCGGGGAGCTGTTTTTT. Variable domain in full (rest from reference TRBV28 and TRBJ2-2): DVKVTQSSRYLVKRTGEKVFLECVQDMDHENMFWYRQDPGLGLRLIYFSYDVKMKEKGDIPEGYSVSREKKERFSLILESASTNQTSMYLCASSPRRGSFTGELFFGEGSRLTVL.

The rearrangement joins TRBV6-1 to TRBJ1-2; unclear D gene. Trimming removed 0 bases from V and 7 bases from J, with 15 bases in between. Germline V gene sequence: CDR1 MNHNS, CDR2 SASEGT. The CDR3 runs to 15 residues. The CDR3 is CASSEAGREVGGYTF. For the CDR3, the DNA is TGTGCCAGCAGTGAAGCAGGGAGGGAGGTGGGTGGCTACACCTTC.

The gene calls are TRBV7-9 and TRBJ2-1; no clear D. V dropped 1 base and J dropped 12 bases, with 10 bases sitting between them. Germline values: CDR1 SEHNR, CDR2 FQNEAQ (reference sequence). This CDR3 comprises 12 residues. The CDR3 loop is CASSLERPRQFF. The CDR3 DNA follows: TGTGCCAGCAGCTTAGAGAGGCCGCGGCAGTTCTTC.

The V call is TRBV3-1 (or the pseudogene TRBV3-2), the J call TRBJ1-1, with D perhaps TRBD1 (5 bases). The length of the CDR3 is 15 residues. V shed 4 bases and J shed 0 bases, with 12 bases lying between them. Germline V gene data show CDR1 as LGHDT and CDR2 as YNNKEL (reference sequence). The CDR3 loop reads CASSPSGGMNTEAFF. The CDR3 nucleotides are TGTGCCAGCAGCCCTTCGGGGGGAATGAACACTGAAGCTTTCTTT.

This rearrangement joins TRBV28 to TRBJ1-6; D unclear. Trimming cost V 4 bases and J 13 bases, with 14 bases left between them. Germline CDR1 MDHEN, CDR2 SYDVKM. CDR3 length: 13 residues. DNA of the CDR3: TGTGCCAGCAGTTCCGGTCCCATAGATCCCCTCCACTTT. This sequence encodes CASSSGPIDPLHF.

The chain uses TRBV7-9 and TRBJ1-1; D gene uncertain. In germline, CDR1 is SEHNR, CDR2 FQNEAQ (reference sequence). The CDR3 contains 15 residues. Trimming shortened V by 7 bases and J by 0 bases, and 15 bases separated the two germline ends. The CDR3 loop is CASTRGGKMNTEAFF. DNA of the CDR3: TGTGCCAGCACCCGGGGAGGGAAGATGAACACTGAAGCTTTCTTT.

In DNA, the CDR3 is TGTGCCAGCAGTCCGACTGTCGAGACCCAGTACTTC. It is translated as CASSPTVETQYF. V and J are TRBV6-5 and TRBJ2-5; D ambiguous. The CDR3 spans 12 residues. With 5 bases removed from V and 5 bases from J, the gap between germline ends came to 9 bases. The germline CDR1 and CDR2 sequences are MNHEY and SVGAGI.

This chain joins TRBV7-2 and TRBJ2-2, with D possibly being TRBD2 (6 bases). Trimming removed 4 bases at V and 6 bases at J, with 12 bases between. CDR3 length equals 14 residues. The germline V gene encodes CDR1 SGHTA and CDR2 FQGNSA. CDR3 sequence reads: CASSWTNEAGELFF. In DNA form, the CDR3 reads TGTGCCAGCAGCTGGACTAATGAGGCCGGGGAGCTGTTTTTT. Using reference TRBV7-2 and TRBJ2-2 for the parts outside the CDR3, the full variable domain is GAGVSQSPSNKVTEKGKDVELRCDPISGHTALYWYRQSLGQGLEFLIYFQGNSAPDKSGLPSDRFSAERTGGSVSTLTIQRTQQEDSAVYLCASSWTNEAGELFFGEGSRLTVL.

V usage is TRBV6-5 and J usage is TRBJ1-4; TRBD1 might be the D (5 bases). The CDR3 runs to 16 residues. The germline V and J ends were trimmed by 1 base and 1 base, with 10 bases remaining between them. Germline V gene data show CDR1 as MNHEY and CDR2 as SVGAGI. The CDR3 nucleotides are TGTGCCAGCAGTTACTTGTCTAGGGGAACTAATGAAAAACTGTTTTTT. This translates into CASSYLSRGTNEKLFF.

To note about this clone: Additional DNA sequences in this sample encode the identical CDR3. V is TRBV5-1 and J is TRBJ2-1; 11 bases fit TRBD1. The CDR3 extends over 15 amino acids. Looked up from germline, CDR1 is SGHRS and CDR2 is YFSETQ. Unmatched junction bases numbered 8, after V lost 2 bases and J lost 10 bases. CDR3 amino acids: CASSLGTGGSNEQFF. CDR3 DNA sequence: TGCGCCAGCAGCTTAGGGACAGGGGGGTCGAACGAGCAGTTCTTC.